This TCR beta chain originates from a study of CD8+ T cells in alopecia areata. cDNA reverse transcribed from extracted RNA served as the sequencing template. Repertoires were generated with immunoSEQ multiplex PCR, while TCRdb's copy carries only in-frame clones and drops some. The data hold 130,000 or so clones, with around 45% observed a single time. Details on this clone: Its antigen is unknown.

The study team obtained lesional scalp punch biopsies and peripheral blood from alopecia areata patients. The CDR3 sequence is 14 residues long. Trimming left V 2 bases short and J 5 bases short, with 12 bases between. Per the germline V gene, CDR1 is MNHNY and CDR2 is SVGAGI (reference sequence). Points from the study as a whole: Patients showed less clear TCR sequence sharing than mice, possibly partly because of HLA diversity. Sequences from scalp samples also cover resident alphabeta T cells of normal skin.

The V gene is TRBV6-6, the J gene TRBJ2-5; D is perhaps TRBD2 (5 bases). The sequenced sample consisted of NKG2D-low CD8+ T cells sorted from blood. The sequence came from a human donor with alopecia areata. As DNA, the CDR3 is TGTGCCAGCAGTTACGAGGAGACGGGGGAGACCCAGTACTTC. Amino acid sequence: CASSYEETGETQYF.